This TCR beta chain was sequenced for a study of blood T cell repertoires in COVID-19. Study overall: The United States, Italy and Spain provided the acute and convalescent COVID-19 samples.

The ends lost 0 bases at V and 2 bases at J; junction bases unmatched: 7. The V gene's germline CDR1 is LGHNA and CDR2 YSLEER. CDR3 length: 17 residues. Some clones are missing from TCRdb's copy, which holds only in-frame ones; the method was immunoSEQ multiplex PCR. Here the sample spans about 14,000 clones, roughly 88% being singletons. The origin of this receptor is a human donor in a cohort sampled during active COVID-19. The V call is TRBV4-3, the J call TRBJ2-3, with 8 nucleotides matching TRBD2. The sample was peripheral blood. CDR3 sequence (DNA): TGCGCCAGCAGCCAAGAGTTAGCGGGGCCTCTCACAGATACGCAGTATTTT. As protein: CASSQELAGPLTDTQYF.